These 12 T cell receptor beta chains were all obtained from the same sample, sequenced in a study of shared clonotypes between healthy human individuals. Sequencing used immunoSEQ multiplex PCR; TCRdb keeps in-frame clones, though not all of them. Here the sample spans about 2.4 million clones, roughly nine tenths being singletons. Sequenced material: naive CD4+ T cells sorted from blood. Subset meaning: CD45RA+ positively selected. The receptors stem from a man aged 18 to 30 in good health.

This chain uses TRBV28 with TRBJ2-7; D not certain. Deletions cut 2 bases from V and 0 bases from J, with 11 bases between. Germline CDR1 MDHEN, CDR2 SYDVKM. The CDR3 extends over 15 amino acids. The CDR3 reads CASSLRRVYSYEQYF. The CDR3 DNA follows: TGTGCCAGCAGTTTACGTCGGGTTTACTCCTACGAGCAGTACTTC.

V and J are TRBV28 and TRBJ2-7, with 9 bases that match TRBD1. The V gene end was trimmed by 6 bases and the J gene end by 5 bases; junction bases not matched to a gene: 14. The CDR3 runs to 16 residues. The germline CDR1 and CDR2 sequences are MDHEN and SYDVKM. The CDR3 loop reads CASSAAWDRAVDEQYF. CDR3 in DNA: TGTGCCAGCAGCGCGGCGTGGGACAGGGCAGTCGACGAGCAGTACTTC.

The chain combines TRBV18 with TRBJ1-2; 8 bases are a match to TRBD1. Per germline, CDR1 KGHSH and CDR2 LQKENI. The V and J ends lost 0 bases and 5 bases, in that order; junction bases with no gene match: 11. This CDR3 contains 17 residues. The CDR3, as DNA: TGTGCCAGCTCACCACCGGGACAGGTTCCGACAGGTTATGGCTACACCTTC. Protein sequence: CASSPPGQVPTGYGYTF.

The chain combines TRBV7-2 with TRBJ1-2, with unresolved D. The V gene's germline CDR1 is SGHTA and CDR2 FQGNSA. V was cut by 3 bases and J by 4 bases, with 12 bases left in between. CDR3 length equals 14 residues. The CDR3 here is CASSFLGRAYGYTF. CDR3 coding DNA: TGTGCCAGCAGCTTCTTGGGTAGGGCCTATGGCTACACCTTC.

The table lists this clone with a count of one. V is TRBV5-1 and J is TRBJ2-7; D remains ambiguous. Trimming stripped 1 base from V and 2 bases from J, with 16 bases between. There are 16 residues in the CDR3. Per germline, CDR1 SGHRS and CDR2 YFSETQ. CDR3 DNA: TGCGCCAGCAGCTTGTTTGGGGATCGTAGTACCTACGAGCAGTACTTC. Protein product: CASSLFGDRSTYEQYF.

The J gene is TRBJ2-5, the V gene TRBV5-1, with 11 bases lining up with TRBD1. CDR1 SGHRS and CDR2 YFSETQ come from the germline V gene. With 3 bases clipped from V and 13 bases from J, the junction kept 5 bases outside the gene matches. This CDR3 has 12 amino acids. CDR3 protein: CASSSGQGARYF. The CDR3 bases are TGCGCCAGCAGCTCAGGACAGGGGGCCCGGTACTTC. Supplemented by reference TRBV5-1 and TRBJ2-5, the full variable domain reads KAGVTQTPRYLIKTRGQQVTLSCSPISGHRSVSWYQQTPGQGLQFLFEYFSETQRNKGNFPGRFSGRQFSNSRSEMNVSTLELGDSALYLCASSSGQGARYFGPGTRLLVL.

The chain combines TRBV5-4 with TRBJ2-7; 7 bases fit TRBD2. Germline V gene lookup returns CDR1 SGHNT and CDR2 YYREEE (reference sequence). V lost 4 bases to trimming and J lost 5 bases; unmatched junction nucleotides: 9. The CDR3 sequence is 14 residues long. CDR3 DNA sequence: TGTGCCAGCAGCGACATGAGCGGGACCCACGAGCAGTACTTC. Amino acids: CASSDMSGTHEQYF.

The chain combines TRBV7-2 with TRBJ2-7; 9 positions match TRBD1. The trim removed 4 bases at V and 5 bases at J, leaving 3 bases unmatched. The germline V gene encodes CDR1 SGHTA and CDR2 FQGNSA. This CDR3 is 13 amino acids long. The CDR3, as DNA: TGTGCCAGCAGCTGGGACAGGGACCACGAGCAGTACTTC. As protein: CASSWDRDHEQYF. Drawing the rest from reference TRBV7-2 and TRBJ2-7, the complete variable domain is GAGVSQSPSNKVTEKGKDVELRCDPISGHTALYWYRQSLGQGLEFLIYFQGNSAPDKSGLPSDRFSAERTGGSVSTLTIQRTQQEDSAVYLCASSWDRDHEQYFGPGTRLTVT.

This chain connects TRBV28 to TRBJ2-7, with a tentative D call TRBD2 (6 bases). The CDR3 is 14 amino acids. Germline values: CDR1 MDHEN, CDR2 SYDVKM. Trimming pared 6 bases from V and 3 bases from J, leaving 15 bases between. CDR3: CASSRDWSLYEQYF. The CDR3 nucleotides read TGTGCCAGCAGCCGGGACTGGAGCCTCTACGAGCAGTACTTC.

The rearrangement links TRBV5-6 to TRBJ1-4, with D maybe TRBD1 (6 bases). The germline CDR1 and CDR2 sequences are SGHDT and YYEEEE. V dropped 0 bases and J dropped 7 bases, with 13 bases sitting between them. The length of the CDR3 is 15 residues. DNA for the CDR3: TGTGCCAGCAGCTTGGTCAGGGGTTCGAGTGAAAAACTGTTTTTT. It encodes CASSLVRGSSEKLFF.

The chain carries TRBV21-1 and TRBJ2-1; the D call TRBD2 from the table was never checked on the DNA. TRBV21-1 is given as a pseudogene. The length of the CDR3 is 17 residues. The CDR3 bases are TGTGCCAGCAGCGGAGCCGGGACTAGCGGGAGTCCGGATGAGCAGTTCTTC. Protein: CASSGAGTSGSPDEQFF.

The J gene is TRBJ2-7, the V gene TRBV28; D possibly corresponds to TRBD2 (6 bases). The germline V gene has CDR1 MDHEN and CDR2 SYDVKM. This CDR3 has 16 amino acids. The germline V and J ends were trimmed by 1 base and 0 bases, with 13 bases remaining between them. The CDR3 sequence: CASSLSGGYLSYEQYF. In nucleotides, the CDR3 is TGTGCCAGCAGTTTATCCGGAGGGTATCTCTCCTACGAGCAGTACTTC.